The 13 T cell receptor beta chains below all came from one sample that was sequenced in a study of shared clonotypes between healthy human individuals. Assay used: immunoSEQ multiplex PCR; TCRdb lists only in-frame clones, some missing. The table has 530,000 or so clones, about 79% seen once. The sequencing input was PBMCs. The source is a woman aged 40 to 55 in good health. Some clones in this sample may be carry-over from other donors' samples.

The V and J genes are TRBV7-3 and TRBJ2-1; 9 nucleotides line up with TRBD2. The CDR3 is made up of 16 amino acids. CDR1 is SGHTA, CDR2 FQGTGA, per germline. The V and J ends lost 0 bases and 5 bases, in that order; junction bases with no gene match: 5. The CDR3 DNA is TGTGCCAGCAGCTTAACGAGTAGCGGGGGAAACAATGAGCAGTTCTTC. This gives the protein CASSLTSSGGNNEQFF.

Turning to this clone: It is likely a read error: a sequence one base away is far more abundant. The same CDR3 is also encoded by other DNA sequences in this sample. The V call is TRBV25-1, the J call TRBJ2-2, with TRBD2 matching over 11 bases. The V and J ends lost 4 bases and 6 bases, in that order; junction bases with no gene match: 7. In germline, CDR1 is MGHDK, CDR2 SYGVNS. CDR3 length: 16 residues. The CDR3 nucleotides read TGTGCCAGCAGTGGTCGACTAGCGGGATACGCCGGGGAGCTGTTTTTT. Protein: CASSGRLAGYAGELFF.

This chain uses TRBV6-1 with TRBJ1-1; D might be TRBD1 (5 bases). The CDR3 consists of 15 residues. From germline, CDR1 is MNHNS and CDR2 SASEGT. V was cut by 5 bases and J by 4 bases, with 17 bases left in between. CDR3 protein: CASSFRGGVSTEAFF. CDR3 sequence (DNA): TGTGCCAGCAGTTTTAGGGGTGGCGTGAGCACTGAAGCTTTCTTT.

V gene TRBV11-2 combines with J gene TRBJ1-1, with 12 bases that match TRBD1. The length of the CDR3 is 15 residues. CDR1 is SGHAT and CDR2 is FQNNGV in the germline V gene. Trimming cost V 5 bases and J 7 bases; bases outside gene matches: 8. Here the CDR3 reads CASSPGTGGFGEAFF. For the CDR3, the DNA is TGTGCCAGCAGCCCTGGGACAGGGGGCTTCGGTGAAGCTTTCTTT.

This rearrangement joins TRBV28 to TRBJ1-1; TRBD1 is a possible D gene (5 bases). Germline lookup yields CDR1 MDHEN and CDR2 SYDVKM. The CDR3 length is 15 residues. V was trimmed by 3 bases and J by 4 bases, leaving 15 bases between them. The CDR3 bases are TGTGCCAGCAGTTTTTCCGGGACGGGAAGCACTGAAGCTTTCTTT. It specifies CASSFSGTGSTEAFF.

The CDR3 spells CASSLAPRPYNEQFF. As DNA, the CDR3 is TGTGCCAGCAGCTTAGCACCCAGGCCCTACAATGAGCAGTTCTTC. J is TRBJ2-1 and V is TRBV7-2; no clear D. Trimming cost V 0 bases and J 2 bases, with 8 bases left between them. The length of the CDR3 is 15 residues. The germline CDR1 and CDR2 sequences are SGHTA and FQGNSA.

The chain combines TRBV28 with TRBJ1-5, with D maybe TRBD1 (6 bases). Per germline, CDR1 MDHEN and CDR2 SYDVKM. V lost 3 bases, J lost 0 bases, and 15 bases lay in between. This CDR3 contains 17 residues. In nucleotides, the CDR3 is TGTGCCAGCAGTTTGTGGGGGGGCCCAAATAGCAATCAGCCCCAGCATTTT. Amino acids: CASSLWGGPNSNQPQHF.

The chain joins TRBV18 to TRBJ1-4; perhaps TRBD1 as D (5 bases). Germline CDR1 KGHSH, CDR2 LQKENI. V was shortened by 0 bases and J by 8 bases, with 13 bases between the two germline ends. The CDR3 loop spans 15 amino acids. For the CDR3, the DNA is TGTGCCAGCTCACCACCGGAGGGGAGTTGGGAAAAACTGTTTTTT. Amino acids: CASSPPEGSWEKLFF.

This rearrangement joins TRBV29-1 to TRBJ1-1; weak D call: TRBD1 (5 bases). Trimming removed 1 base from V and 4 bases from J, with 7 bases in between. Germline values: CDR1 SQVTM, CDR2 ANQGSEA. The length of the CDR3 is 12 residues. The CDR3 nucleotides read TGCAGCGTTGAAGGTGGGGGCACTGAAGCTTTCTTT. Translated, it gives CSVEGGGTEAFF.

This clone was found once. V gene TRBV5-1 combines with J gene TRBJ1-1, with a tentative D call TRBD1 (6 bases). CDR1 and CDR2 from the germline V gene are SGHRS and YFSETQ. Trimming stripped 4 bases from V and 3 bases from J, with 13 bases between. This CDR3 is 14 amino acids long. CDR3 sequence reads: CASSPRSGDTEAFF. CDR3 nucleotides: TGCGCCAGCAGCCCCCGCTCAGGGGACACTGAAGCTTTCTTT.

The CDR3 loop is CASSLMGLAGVDEQYF. In DNA form, the CDR3 reads TGCGCCAGCAGCCTCATGGGACTAGCGGGAGTAGACGAGCAGTACTTC. The gene calls are TRBV5-1 and TRBJ2-7, with TRBD2 matching over 14 bases. CDR3 length: 16 residues. V shed 4 bases and J 5 bases; nucleotides not matched to a gene: 8. Germline lookup yields CDR1 SGHRS and CDR2 YFSETQ.

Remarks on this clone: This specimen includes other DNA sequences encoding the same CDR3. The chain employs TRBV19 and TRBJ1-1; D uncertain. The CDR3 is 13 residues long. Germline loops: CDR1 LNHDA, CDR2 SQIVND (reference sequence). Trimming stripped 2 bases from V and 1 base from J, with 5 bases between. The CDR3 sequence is CASSITENTEAFF. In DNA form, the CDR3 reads TGTGCCAGTAGTATAACGGAGAACACTGAAGCTTTCTTT.

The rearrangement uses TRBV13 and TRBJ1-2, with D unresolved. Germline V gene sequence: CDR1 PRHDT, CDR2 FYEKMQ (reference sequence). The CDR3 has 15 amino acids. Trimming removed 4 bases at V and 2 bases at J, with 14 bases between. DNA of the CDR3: TGTGCCAGCAGCTCCTATCAGAGACCCAACTATGGCTACACCTTC. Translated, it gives CASSSYQRPNYGYTF.